The source of this TCR beta chain is a study of T cells expressing NK-cell markers. The CDR3 runs 13 residues. The V gene's germline CDR1 is MNHNS and CDR2 SASEGT. From the 5' RACE reads, TCRdb lists one entry per CDR3 protein and no DNA. The sample has some 280,000 distinct CDR3 sequences. The clonotype originates from a man between 18 and 29 years old in good health. The sequenced sample was blood T cells: a sorted CD56 or NKG2C T cell subset, CD4+ or CD8+ T cells, or bulk PBMC T cells (not recorded which). The chain employs TRBV6-1 and TRBJ1-6; TCRdb proposes TRBD1, but this gene call is untestable without DNA. The CDR3 here is CASNSRDDSPLHF.